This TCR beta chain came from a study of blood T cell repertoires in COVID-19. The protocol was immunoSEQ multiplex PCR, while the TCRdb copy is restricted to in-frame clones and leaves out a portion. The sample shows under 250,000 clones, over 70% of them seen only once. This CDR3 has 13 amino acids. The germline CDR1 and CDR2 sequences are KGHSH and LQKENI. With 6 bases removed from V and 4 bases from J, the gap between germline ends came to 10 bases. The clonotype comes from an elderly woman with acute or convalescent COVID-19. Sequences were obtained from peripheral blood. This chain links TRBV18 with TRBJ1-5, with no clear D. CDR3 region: CASSSGRNQPQHF. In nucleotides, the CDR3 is TGTGCCAGCTCCTCGGGGAGGAATCAGCCCCAGCATTTT.